This T cell receptor (beta chain) appears in the sequencing data of a study of T cells in localized non-small cell lung cancer. The CDR3 covers 15 residues. J gave up 3 bases and V 5 bases, and 7 bases lay outside the gene matches. Per germline, CDR1 SGHVS and CDR2 FQNEAQ. Profiling relied on immunoSEQ multiplex PCR, and the TCRdb table lists in-frame clones only, not all of them. The sample has 70,000 to 90,000 clones, 80% seen once; the top ten hold 9.5%. The sample was peripheral blood, taken before any cancer treatment. This receptor was taken from a female donor older than 55 with stage I lung adenocarcinoma. The rearrangement uses TRBV7-8 and TRBJ2-1, with 7 nucleotides matching TRBD2. The CDR3 nucleotides are TGTGCCAGCAGCAGAACCGGGACTATCTACAATGAGCAGTTCTTC. Translation: CASSRTGTIYNEQFF. Supplemented by reference TRBV7-8 and TRBJ2-1, the full variable domain reads GAGVSQSPRYKVAKRGQDVALRCDPISGHVSLFWYQQALGQGPEFLTYFQNEAQLDKSGLPSDRFFAERPEGSVSTLKIQRTQQEDSAVYLCASSRTGTIYNEQFFGPGTRLTVL.